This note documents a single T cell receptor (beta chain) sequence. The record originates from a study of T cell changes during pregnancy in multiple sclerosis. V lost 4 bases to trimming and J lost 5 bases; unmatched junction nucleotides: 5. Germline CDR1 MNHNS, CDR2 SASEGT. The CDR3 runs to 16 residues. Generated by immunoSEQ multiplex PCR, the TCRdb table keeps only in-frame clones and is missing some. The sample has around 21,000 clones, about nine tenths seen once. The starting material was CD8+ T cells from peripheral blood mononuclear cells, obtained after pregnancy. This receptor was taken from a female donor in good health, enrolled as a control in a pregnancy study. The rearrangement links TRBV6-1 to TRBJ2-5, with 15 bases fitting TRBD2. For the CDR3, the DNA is TGTGCCAGCAGTGGGACTAGCGGGGGGGCCTGGGAGACCCAGTACTTC. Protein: CASSGTSGGAWETQYF.